A single sample gave rise to the 29 T cell receptor beta chains below, sequenced in a study of blood T cell repertoires in COVID-19. Generated by immunoSEQ multiplex PCR, the TCRdb table keeps only in-frame clones and is missing some. The sample consists of fewer than 450,000 clones, around 88% of them appearing once. What was sequenced was peripheral blood. Every receptor here comes from a woman in her forties or fifties with COVID-19, enrolled during active disease.

This sequence joins TRBV7-9 and TRBJ2-3; D gene ambiguous. Per the germline V gene, CDR1 is SEHNR and CDR2 is FQNEAQ (reference sequence). The CDR3 consists of 14 residues. V shed 2 bases and J shed 3 bases, with 9 bases lying between them. The CDR3 spells CASSLFPDTDTQYF. CDR3 DNA: TGTGCCAGCAGCTTATTCCCAGATACAGATACGCAGTATTTT.

In its sample, this clone was seen a few times. V is TRBV19 and J is TRBJ2-2; D is perhaps TRBD1 (5 bases). The CDR3 totals 14 residues. Germline loops: CDR1 LNHDA, CDR2 SQIVND (reference sequence). Trimming shortened V by 5 bases and J by 2 bases, and 9 bases separated the two germline ends. CDR3 DNA sequence: TGTGCCAGTAGTCGGCAGGGAAACACCGGGGAGCTGTTTTTT. Protein: CASSRQGNTGELFF.

The V and J genes are TRBV19 and TRBJ2-7, with 7 bases that match TRBD1. CDR3 length equals 14 residues. The V segment lost 5 bases and the J segment 5 bases; nucleotides outside the gene matches: 9. Germline lookup yields CDR1 LNHDA and CDR2 SQIVND (reference sequence). The CDR3 nucleotides are TGTGCCAGTAGTGGCTGGGGACAGACAAACGAGCAGTACTTC. Its translation is CASSGWGQTNEQYF.

The rearrangement uses TRBV2 and TRBJ2-1, with 7 bases matching TRBD1. Germline V gene sequence: CDR1 SNHLY, CDR2 FYNNEI. This CDR3 is 14 amino acids long. V gave up 7 bases and J gave up 5 bases; unmatched junction bases: 8. The CDR3 sequence is CASTQRGRDNEQFF. CDR3 sequence (DNA): TGTGCCAGCACTCAAAGGGGGCGGGACAATGAGCAGTTCTTC. Full variable domain (missing parts from reference TRBV2 and TRBJ2-1): EPEVTQTPSHQVTQMGQEVILRCVPISNHLYFYWYRQILGQKVEFLVSFYNNEISEKSEIFDDQFSVERPDGSNFTLKIRSTKLEDSAMYFCASTQRGRDNEQFFGPGTRLTVL.

This chain connects TRBV9 to TRBJ1-1; D is unresolved. V was shortened by 1 base and J by 3 bases, with 7 bases between the two germline ends. Germline loops: CDR1 SGDLS, CDR2 YYNGEE. The CDR3 runs 13 residues. CDR3 bases: TGTGCCAGCAGCGTATCGGGTTACACTGAAGCTTTCTTT. Translating it yields CASSVSGYTEAFF.

J is TRBJ1-4 and V is TRBV28; D call uncertain. CDR1 is MDHEN and CDR2 is SYDVKM in the germline V gene. The CDR3 is 12 residues long. V was shortened by 5 bases and J by 8 bases, with 9 bases between the two germline ends. In DNA, the CDR3 is TGTGCCAGCAGTGAGCAATCAGAAAAACTGTTTTTT. The encoded protein is CASSEQSEKLFF.

The genes are TRBV6-1 and TRBJ2-7; 7 bases agree with TRBD1. The germline V gene has CDR1 MNHNS and CDR2 SASEGT. The CDR3 has 15 residues. Trimming took 6 bases from V and 1 from J; bases not matched to a gene: 9. CDR3 residues: CASSSTTGLSYEQYF. The DNA for the CDR3 is TGTGCCAGCAGCTCCACGACAGGGCTTTCCTACGAGCAGTACTTC.

The chain uses TRBV2 and TRBJ1-4; the D is unclear. Per germline, CDR1 SNHLY and CDR2 FYNNEI. This CDR3 is 11 amino acids long. V shed 6 bases and J shed 4 bases, with 3 bases lying between them. CDR3 sequence: CASSGNEKLFF. CDR3 DNA sequence: TGTGCCAGCAGCGGTAATGAAAAACTGTTTTTT. Combining the CDR3 with reference TRBV2 and TRBJ1-4 gives the whole variable domain EPEVTQTPSHQVTQMGQEVILRCVPISNHLYFYWYRQILGQKVEFLVSFYNNEISEKSEIFDDQFSVERPDGSNFTLKIRSTKLEDSAMYFCASSGNEKLFFGSGTQLSVL.

This chain links TRBV30 with TRBJ1-6, with a weak D call TRBD1 (6 bases). This CDR3 region has 19 residues. Looked up from germline, CDR1 is GTSNPN and CDR2 is SVGIG (reference sequence). Trimming removed 5 bases from V and 7 bases from J, with 30 bases in between. The CDR3 spells CAWDHLWDKGRRANSPLHF. The CDR3 bases are TGTGCCTGGGACCATCTTTGGGACAAGGGGCGCCGCGCGAATTCACCCCTCCACTTT. Variable domain in full (rest from reference TRBV30 and TRBJ1-6): SQTIHQWPATLVQPVGSPLSLECTVEGTSNPNLYWYRQAAGRGLQLLFYSVGIGQISSEVPQNLSASRPQDRQFILSSKKLLLSDSGFYLCAWDHLWDKGRRANSPLHFGNGTRLTVT.

The rearrangement links TRBV28 to TRBJ2-6, with 9 bases aligning to TRBD2. The CDR3 is 17 amino acids. CDR1 is MDHEN and CDR2 is SYDVKM in the germline V gene. After removal of 8 bases from V and 2 bases from J, the junction contained 10 bases not matched to a gene. The CDR3 sequence: CASRRGGELTGANVLTF. Here the CDR3 DNA reads TGTGCCAGCCGACGCGGGGGGGAACTCACTGGGGCCAACGTCCTGACTTTC.

The genes are TRBV2 and TRBJ2-3; 9 bases align to TRBD2. This CDR3 has 16 residues. From germline, CDR1 is SNHLY and CDR2 FYNNEI. The trim removed 7 bases at V and 2 bases at J, leaving 10 bases unmatched. CDR3 bases: TGTGCCAGCACTGACAGAGCGGGGGGAAACACAGATACGCAGTATTTT. Amino acid sequence: CASTDRAGGNTDTQYF.

The CDR3 nucleotides are TGTGCCAGCAGCGTAGGAGGCGATGAAAAACTGTTTTTT. It translates to CASSVGGDEKLFF. The chain uses TRBV9 and TRBJ1-4, with D hard to call. The CDR3 length is 13 residues. V was shortened by 0 bases and J by 6 bases, with 6 bases between the two germline ends. Looked up from germline, CDR1 is SGDLS and CDR2 is YYNGEE.

The rearrangement uses TRBV9 and TRBJ2-5, with TRBD2 as a possible D gene (6 bases). Trimming removed 1 base from V and 3 bases from J, with 16 bases in between. The CDR3 contains 16 residues. In germline, CDR1 is SGDLS, CDR2 YYNGEE. The CDR3 is CASSVTPGEIKETQYF. The CDR3 DNA follows: TGTGCCAGCAGCGTAACCCCGGGGGAAATTAAAGAGACCCAGTACTTC.

The CDR3: CASSQEGGLKNIQYF. For the CDR3, the DNA is TGTGCCAGCAGCCAAGAGGGGGGGCTCAAAAACATTCAGTACTTC. V gene TRBV3-1 (or the pseudogene TRBV3-2) combines with J gene TRBJ2-4; a possible D gene is TRBD2 (7 bases). Trimming removed 0 bases from V and 3 bases from J, with 9 bases in between. The length of the CDR3 is 15 residues. CDR1 is LGHDT and CDR2 is YNNKEL in the germline V gene (reference sequence).

This sequence joins TRBV6-5 and TRBJ1-4; possible D gene TRBD1, 5 bases. The CDR3 extends over 15 amino acids. The germline V and J ends were trimmed by 4 bases and 7 bases, with 16 bases remaining between them. From germline, CDR1 is MNHEY and CDR2 SVGAGI. The CDR3 is CASSLQSTTGEKLFF. The DNA for the CDR3 is TGTGCCAGCAGTTTACAAAGTACTACAGGTGAAAAACTGTTTTTT.

V and J are TRBV5-1 and TRBJ2-7; 13 positions agree with TRBD2. CDR1 and CDR2 (germline): SGHRS, YFSETQ. Trimming cost V 2 bases and J 5 bases; bases outside gene matches: 4. The length of the CDR3 is 15 residues. The DNA of the CDR3 is TGCGCCAGCAGCTTTACTAGCGGGGGGGCCCACGAGCAGTACTTC. Residues: CASSFTSGGAHEQYF.

Here the CDR3 DNA reads TGTGCCAGCACCACCAGACAGGGTGTTTCCTATGGCTACACCTTC. Encoded protein: CASTTRQGVSYGYTF. The V call is TRBV27, the J call TRBJ1-2; 7 nucleotides align to TRBD1. In germline, CDR1 is MNHEY, CDR2 SMNVEV (reference sequence). J lost 4 bases, V lost 7 bases, and 12 bases had no gene match. This CDR3 spans 15 amino acids.

This sequence joins TRBV5-4 and TRBJ1-1; perhaps TRBD1 as D (6 bases). The germline V and J ends were trimmed by 4 bases and 4 bases, with 11 bases remaining between them. Germline V gives CDR1 SGHNT, CDR2 YYREEE (reference sequence). The CDR3 extends over 13 amino acids. The CDR3 region has the DNA TGTGCCAGCAGCATCTGGACAGCCACTGAAGCTTTCTTT. This gives the protein CASSIWTATEAFF.

The chain combines TRBV7-3 with TRBJ2-7; maybe TRBD2 (6 bases). The CDR3 is 13 amino acids. Per the germline V gene, CDR1 is SGHTA and CDR2 is FQGTGA. Trimming stripped 3 bases from V and 6 bases from J, with 12 bases between. The CDR3: CASSLGGNGEQYF. CDR3 nucleotide sequence: TGTGCCAGCAGCTTGGGCGGGAATGGCGAGCAGTACTTC.

The chain uses TRBV11-3 and TRBJ1-3; D is unresolved. This CDR3 is 13 amino acids long. Per the germline V gene, CDR1 is SGHNT and CDR2 is YENEEA. V lost 3 bases and J 0 bases, leaving 3 bases between the germline ends. CDR3 amino acids: CASSFNSGNTIYF. The CDR3 DNA is TGTGCCAGCAGCTTCAACTCTGGAAACACCATATATTTT. Full variable domain (outside the CDR3, taken from reference TRBV11-3 and TRBJ1-3): EAGVVQSPRYKIIEKKQPVAFWCNPISGHNTLYWYLQNLGQGPELLIRYENEEAVDDSQLPKDRFSAERLKGVDSTLKIQPAELGDSAVYLCASSFNSGNTIYFGEGSWLTVV.

J is TRBJ1-3 and V is TRBV4-1, with TRBD1 matching 11 bases. CDR1 and CDR2 from the germline V gene are MGHRA and YSYEKL. The CDR3 has 16 amino acids. After removal of 4 bases from V and 2 bases from J, the junction contained 4 bases not matched to a gene. The chain's CDR3 is CASSPSDRGPGNTIYF. CDR3 coding DNA: TGCGCCAGCAGCCCTTCGGACAGGGGGCCTGGAAACACCATATATTTT.

This chain joins TRBV19 and TRBJ1-3; D not resolved. Germline V CDR1 and CDR2: LNHDA, SQIVND (reference sequence). The CDR3 contains 16 residues. Between the trimmed V and J ends, which lost 4 bases and 0 bases, there was a span of 13 bases. The CDR3 spells CASSRRQEFSGNTIYF. In nucleotides, the CDR3 is TGTGCCAGTAGTAGACGACAAGAGTTCTCTGGAAACACCATATATTTT.

The V gene is TRBV18, the J gene TRBJ2-7, with no clear D. Per germline, CDR1 KGHSH and CDR2 LQKENI. With 6 bases removed from V and 2 bases from J, the gap between germline ends came to 17 bases. The CDR3 length is 15 residues. The DNA of the CDR3 is TGTGCCAGCTCCCCGAGCGCCGGGTCAACCTACGAGCAGTACTTC. Translated: CASSPSAGSTYEQYF.

In its sample, this clone was seen a few times. J is TRBJ1-5 and V is TRBV2; possible D gene TRBD1, 6 bases. The CDR3 is 15 residues long. Germline CDR1 and CDR2: SNHLY and FYNNEI. V dropped 5 bases and J dropped 5 bases, with 16 bases sitting between them. The CDR3: CASSSAQGIHQPQHF. CDR3 nucleotide sequence: TGTGCCAGCAGTAGCGCTCAGGGGATCCATCAGCCCCAGCATTTT.

V and J are TRBV29-1 and TRBJ2-7; tentatively, D is TRBD1 (6 bases). Germline loops: CDR1 SQVTM, CDR2 ANQGSEA. The CDR3 totals 13 residues. Between the trimmed V and J ends, which lost 5 bases and 4 bases, there was a span of 15 bases. This chain's CDR3 is CSVTGLGKYEQYF. The DNA of the CDR3 is TGCAGCGTTACAGGGTTGGGGAAATACGAGCAGTACTTC.

V and J are TRBV12-3 or TRBV12-4 and TRBJ1-2; perhaps TRBD1 as D (5 bases). Trimming stripped 4 bases from V and 6 bases from J, with 12 bases between. The CDR3 is 13 residues long. The CDR3 DNA reads as TGTGCCAGCAGTTATAGAGGGGAGGATGGCTACACCTTC. Its protein is CASSYRGEDGYTF.

This clone has just a few counts. This chain connects TRBV7-9 to TRBJ1-2; no clear D. The CDR3 is made up of 11 amino acids. Trimming removed 4 bases at V and 6 bases at J, with 6 bases between. Germline V gene lookup returns CDR1 SEHNR and CDR2 FQNEAQ (reference sequence). The CDR3: CASSSGDGYTF. Here the CDR3 DNA reads TGTGCCAGCAGCTCCGGGGATGGCTACACCTTC.

The chain recombines TRBV20-1 with TRBJ1-1, with D unresolved. In germline, CDR1 is DFQATT, CDR2 SNEGSKA (reference sequence). This CDR3 has 8 amino acids. Trimming cost V 4 bases and J 9 bases, with 3 bases left between them. The CDR3 loop is CSATKAFF. Written as DNA, the CDR3 is TGCAGTGCTACTAAAGCTTTCTTT.

This chain uses TRBV5-6 with TRBJ2-7; perhaps TRBD2 as D (6 bases). V was shortened by 6 bases and J by 3 bases, with 16 bases between the two germline ends. This CDR3 contains 14 residues. Germline assignment: CDR1 SGHDT and CDR2 YYEEEE. CDR3 DNA sequence: TGTGCCAGCACCACCGGGACTCCTATCTACGAGCAGTACTTC. Translating it yields CASTTGTPIYEQYF.